Sequencing of this T cell receptor (beta chain) was carried out in a study of blood T cell repertoires in COVID-19. Across the study: T cells, B-cell-depleted T cells, or PBMCs supplied cDNA or gDNA.

V lost 0 bases, J lost 9 bases, and 3 bases stayed unmatched. Germline values: CDR1 SGHDT, CDR2 YYEEEE. This CDR3 comprises 15 residues. Assay: immunoSEQ multiplex PCR; the TCRdb copy retains only in-frame clones and omits some. The sample includes more than 200,000 clones, around 90% of them seen just once. The sequence was collected from a human donor in a cohort sampled during active COVID-19. Input material: peripheral blood. The gene calls are TRBV5-6 and TRBJ1-6; 10 bases fit TRBD1. The CDR3 DNA is TGTGCCAGCAGCTTGGGACAGGGGGCAGGTTCACCCCTCCACTTT. It yields the protein CASSLGQGAGSPLHF.